This T cell receptor (beta chain) was sequenced for a study of blood T cell repertoires in COVID-19. Study background: Material from acute and convalescent COVID-19 was sourced from the United States, Italy and Spain. The analysed material was cDNA or gDNA that came from T cells, B-cell-depleted T cells, or PBMCs.

In germline, CDR1 is SGHNT, CDR2 YYREEE (reference sequence). Trimming removed 10 bases at V and 3 bases at J, with 20 bases between. The CDR3 runs to 14 residues. How the authors handled the data: Estimation of nucleated cell counts relied on the amplification of reference gene primers. The method was immunoSEQ multiplex PCR; TCRdb's version includes in-frame clones alone and lacks a portion of them. V and J calls and clone size are those listed in that table; D and trimming were worked out from the DNA. The table records under 500,000 clones, about 89% of them present only once. This clone turned up a few times.

Specimen: peripheral blood. This chain connects TRBV5-4 to TRBJ2-7; D perhaps matches TRBD2 (7 bases). This clonotype was sampled from a woman aged 30 to 39 with acute or convalescent COVID-19. The CDR3 nucleotides read TGTGCCGGAGGTGAGGGGGGGGACCTCTACGAGCAGTACTTC. This sequence encodes CAGGEGGDLYEQYF. The entire variable domain, with the rest obtained from reference TRBV5-4 and TRBJ2-7, is as follows: ETGVTQSPTHLIKTRGQQVTLRCSSQSGHNTVSWYQQALGQGPQFIFQYYREEENGRGNFPPRFSGLQFPNYSSELNVNALELDDSALYLCAGGEGGDLYEQYFGPGTRLTVT.